A single sample gave rise to the 3 T cell receptor beta chains below, sequenced in a study of cytomegalovirus exposure and HLA in healthy donors. Primers: 60 Vbeta forward and 13 Jbeta reverse. Here immunoSEQ multiplex PCR was the method, and the copy in TCRdb shows in-frame clones only, minus some. Among tens of thousands of clones, approximately 67% were seen once, and the ten largest hold roughly 7.6%. Input material: PBMCs. The receptors stem from a middle-aged man in good health and CMV-seropositive.

This clone has only a few counts. The chain links TRBV7-9 to TRBJ2-5, with D uncertain. The CDR3 length is 10 residues. CDR1 and CDR2 (germline): SEHNR, FQNEAQ (reference sequence). Deletions cut 3 bases from V and 6 bases from J, with 2 bases between. For the CDR3, the DNA is TGTGCCAGCAGCTTCAAGACCCAGTACTTC. Translation gives CASSFKTQYF. Drawing the rest from reference TRBV7-9 and TRBJ2-5, the complete variable domain is DTGVSQNPRHKITKRGQNVTFRCDPISEHNRLYWYRQTLGQGPEFLTYFQNEAQLEKSRLLSDRFSAERPKGSFSTLEIQRTEQGDSAMYLCASSFKTQYFGPGTRLLVL.

The chain uses TRBV6-5 and TRBJ2-7, with 10 bases that match TRBD1. CDR3 size: 15 residues. The trim removed 6 bases at V and 3 bases at J, leaving 8 bases unmatched. The germline CDR1 and CDR2 sequences are MNHEY and SVGAGI. The CDR3 DNA reads TGTGCCAGCAGGGAAACCGGGACAGGGGACTACGAGCAGTACTTC. Amino acid sequence: CASRETGTGDYEQYF.

This chain connects TRBV7-8 to TRBJ2-1; a weak D match, TRBD1 (6 bases). The V end lost 1 base, the J end lost 6 bases, and 13 bases lay between the germline ends. Germline V lookup: CDR1 SGHVS, CDR2 FQNEAQ. This CDR3 region has 15 residues. Here the CDR3 DNA reads TGTGCCAGCAGCTTAGGACAGGTGGGTAGCAATGAGCAGTTCTTC. Translation gives CASSLGQVGSNEQFF.